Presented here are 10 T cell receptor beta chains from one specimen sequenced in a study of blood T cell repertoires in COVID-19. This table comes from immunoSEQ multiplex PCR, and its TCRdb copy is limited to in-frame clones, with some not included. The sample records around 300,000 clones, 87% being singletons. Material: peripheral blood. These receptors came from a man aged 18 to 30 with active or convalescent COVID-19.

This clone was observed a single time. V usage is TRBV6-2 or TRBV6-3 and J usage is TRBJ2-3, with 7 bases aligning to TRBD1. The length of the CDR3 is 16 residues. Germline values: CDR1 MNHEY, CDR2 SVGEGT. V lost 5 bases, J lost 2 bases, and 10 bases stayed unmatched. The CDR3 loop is CASSLGWDRPTDTQYF. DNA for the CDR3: TGTGCCAGCAGTCTAGGCTGGGACAGACCCACAGATACGCAGTATTTT.

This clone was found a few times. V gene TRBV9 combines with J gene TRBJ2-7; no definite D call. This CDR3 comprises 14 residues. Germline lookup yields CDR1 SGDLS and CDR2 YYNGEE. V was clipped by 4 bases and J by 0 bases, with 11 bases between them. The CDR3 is CASSPRDASYEQYF. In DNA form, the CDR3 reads TGTGCCAGCAGCCCCCGAGATGCCTCCTACGAGCAGTACTTC.

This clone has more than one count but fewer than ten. The CDR3 spells CASSAKQGAVNGYTF. For the CDR3, the DNA is TGTGCCAGCAGCGCGAAACAGGGGGCGGTGAATGGCTACACCTTC. This chain joins TRBV7-2 and TRBJ1-2; 9 bases are shared with TRBD1. The CDR3 extends over 15 amino acids. The V segment lost 5 bases and the J segment 6 bases; nucleotides outside the gene matches: 10. Germline CDR1 is SGHTA and CDR2 is FQGNSA. The entire variable domain, with the rest obtained from reference TRBV7-2 and TRBJ1-2, is as follows: GAGVSQSPSNKVTEKGKDVELRCDPISGHTALYWYRQSLGQGLEFLIYFQGNSAPDKSGLPSDRFSAERTGGSVSTLTIQRTQQEDSAVYLCASSAKQGAVNGYTFGSGTRLTVV.

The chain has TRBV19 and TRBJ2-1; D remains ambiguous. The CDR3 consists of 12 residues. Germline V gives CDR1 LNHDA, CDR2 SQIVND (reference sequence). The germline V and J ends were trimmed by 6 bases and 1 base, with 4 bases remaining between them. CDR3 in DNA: TGTGCCAGTAGCGGGTCCTACAATGAGCAGTTCTTC. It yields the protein CASSGSYNEQFF.

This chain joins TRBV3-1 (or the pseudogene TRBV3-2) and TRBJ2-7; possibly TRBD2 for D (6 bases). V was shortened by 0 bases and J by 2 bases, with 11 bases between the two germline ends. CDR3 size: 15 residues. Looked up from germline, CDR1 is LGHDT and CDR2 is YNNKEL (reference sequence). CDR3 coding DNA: TGTGCCAGCAGCCAAGAAAGCTCGGGGGCCTACGAGCAGTACTTC. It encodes CASSQESSGAYEQYF.

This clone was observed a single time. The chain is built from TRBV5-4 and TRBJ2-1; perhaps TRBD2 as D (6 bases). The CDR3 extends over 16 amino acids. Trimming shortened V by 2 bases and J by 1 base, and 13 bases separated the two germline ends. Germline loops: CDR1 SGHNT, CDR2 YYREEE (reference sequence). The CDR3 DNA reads TGTGCCAGCAGCTTTTTTGGCGGGATTTCCTACAATGAGCAGTTCTTC. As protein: CASSFFGGISYNEQFF.

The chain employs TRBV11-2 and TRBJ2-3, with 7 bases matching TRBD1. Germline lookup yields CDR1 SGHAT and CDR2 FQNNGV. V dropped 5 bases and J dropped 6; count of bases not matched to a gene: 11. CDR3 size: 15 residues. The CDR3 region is CASSLQGPLGDTQYF. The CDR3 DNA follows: TGTGCCAGCAGCCTACAGGGGCCGCTAGGGGATACGCAGTATTTT.

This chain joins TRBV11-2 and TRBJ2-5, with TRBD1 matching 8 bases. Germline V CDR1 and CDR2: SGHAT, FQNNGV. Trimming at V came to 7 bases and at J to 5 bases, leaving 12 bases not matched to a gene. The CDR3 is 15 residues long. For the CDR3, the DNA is TGTGCCAGCACCCGTGGACGAGGACAGGGCGAGACCCAGTACTTC. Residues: CASTRGRGQGETQYF.

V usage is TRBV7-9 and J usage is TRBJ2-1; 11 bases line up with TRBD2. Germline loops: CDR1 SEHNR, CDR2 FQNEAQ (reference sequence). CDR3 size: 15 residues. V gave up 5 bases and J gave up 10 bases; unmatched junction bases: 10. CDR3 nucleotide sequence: TGTGCCAGCAGCGAATTAGCGGGAGGGGTGGGGGAGCAGTTCTTC. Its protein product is CASSELAGGVGEQFF.

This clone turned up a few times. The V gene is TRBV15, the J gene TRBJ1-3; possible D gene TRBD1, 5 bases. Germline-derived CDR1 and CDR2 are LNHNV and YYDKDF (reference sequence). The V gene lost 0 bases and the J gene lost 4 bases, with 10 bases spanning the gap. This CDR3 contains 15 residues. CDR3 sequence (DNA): TGTGCCACCAGCAGAGATATGGGGCCAGGAAACACCATATATTTT. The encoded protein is CATSRDMGPGNTIYF.